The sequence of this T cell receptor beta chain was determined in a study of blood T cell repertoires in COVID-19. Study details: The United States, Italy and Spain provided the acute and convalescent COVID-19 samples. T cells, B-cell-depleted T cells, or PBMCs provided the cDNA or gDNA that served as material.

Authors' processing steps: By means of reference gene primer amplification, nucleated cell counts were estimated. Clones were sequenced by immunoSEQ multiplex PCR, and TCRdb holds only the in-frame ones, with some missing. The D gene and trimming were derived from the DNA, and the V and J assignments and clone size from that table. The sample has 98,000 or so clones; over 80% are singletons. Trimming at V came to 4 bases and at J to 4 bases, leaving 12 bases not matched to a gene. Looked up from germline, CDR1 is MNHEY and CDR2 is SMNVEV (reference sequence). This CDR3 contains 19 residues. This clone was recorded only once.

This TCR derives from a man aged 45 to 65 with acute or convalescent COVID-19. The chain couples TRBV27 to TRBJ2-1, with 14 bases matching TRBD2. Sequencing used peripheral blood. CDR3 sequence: CASSSSPGTSGRWYNEQFF. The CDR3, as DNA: TGTGCCAGCAGTTCGAGCCCCGGGACTAGCGGGAGATGGTACAATGAGCAGTTCTTC.